This T cell receptor beta chain came from a study of blood T cell repertoires in COVID-19. Whole-study context: COVID-19 samples collected from the United States, Italy and Spain covered acute and convalescent phases. Nucleic acid was either cDNA or gDNA, and it came from T cells, B-cell-depleted T cells, or PBMCs.

Original processing methods: By means of reference gene primer amplification, nucleated cell counts were estimated. TCRdb's table, derived via immunoSEQ multiplex PCR, lists solely in-frame clones and lacks some. D and trimming were read from the DNA, whereas the V and J calls and clone size are those reported in that table. The sample gives about 310,000 clones, around nine tenths of which show up once; over 1% is in the top ten. V was trimmed by 1 base and J by 7 bases, leaving 11 bases between them. Looked up from germline, CDR1 is LGHDT and CDR2 is YNNKEL (reference sequence). The CDR3 is 15 amino acids.

This receptor was obtained from a man aged 65 to 85 with acute or convalescent COVID-19. The chain links TRBV3-1 (or the pseudogene TRBV3-2) to TRBJ1-6; D is possibly TRBD1 (5 bases). The sequenced sample consisted of peripheral blood. CDR3 in DNA: TGTGCCAGCAGCCAAGTCGGCGGGGGGAATTCACCCCTCCACTTT. Its protein is CASSQVGGGNSPLHF.